This T cell receptor beta chain is from a study of T cell responses to AZD1222 COVID-19 vaccine. In the study overall: The study pooled second doses at about 4 or about 12 weeks. Study findings and constraints: All repertoire sampling was performed exclusively after the peak T cell response. The reported proportion of spike-specific TCRs targeting unmutated variant regions was nearly half. Elevations in Spike-specific TCR breadth and depth followed administration of two AZD1222 doses.

For this clone: No antigen is known for it.

Using immunoSEQ multiplex PCR, the repertoire was profiled, and TCRdb retains in-frame clones only, with some absent. Among about 160,000 clones listed, around nine tenths were seen once. V lost 2 bases and J lost 5, with 16 bases in between. Germline CDR1 reads SGHAT; CDR2 reads FQDESV (reference sequence). This CDR3 is built from 15 residues. The receptor was isolated from an adult in good health. This rearrangement joins TRBV11-1 to TRBJ2-7, with D perhaps TRBD1 or TRBD2 (5 bases each). Sequenced here: peripheral blood, sampled on day 0 of AZD1222 vaccination. The CDR3 region is CASSLPGTSIDEQYF. The CDR3 DNA reads TGTGCCAGCAGCTTACCGGGGACGAGCATCGACGAGCAGTACTTC.